This T cell receptor (beta chain) was captured by sequencing in a study of blood T cell repertoires in COVID-19. Participants, about 18 to 90 years old, spanned 25 or so US areas. This clone occurred a few times. TCRdb keeps only in-frame clones here, not all; method: immunoSEQ multiplex PCR. The table shows roughly 270,000 clones, with roughly 85% occurring only once. Germline CDR1 reads GTSNPN; CDR2 reads SVGIG (reference sequence). The junction had 4 bases not matched to a gene; V was cut back by 7 bases and J by 5 bases. This CDR3 comprises 11 residues. This chain uses TRBV30 with TRBJ1-2, with 7 bases identical to TRBD1. The source of this sequence is a woman between 45 and 65 years old who had recovered from COVID-19. Sequencing input: PBMCs or T cells enriched from blood (not recorded which). CDR3 loop: CAFYRGYGYTF. The CDR3 DNA is TGTGCCTTTTACAGGGGATATGGCTACACCTTC.